The clone carrying this T cell receptor beta chain has at least ten counts. The antigen remains unidentified. The hyperthyroidism patients, aged 18 to 65, had been newly diagnosed, with under 2 months' duration. Orbital computed tomography, together with clinical symptoms, serum thyroxine, TRAb and thyroid ultrasound, was used for diagnosis. This entry comes from a study of Graves' ophthalmopathy and Graves' hyperthyroidism. Across the study: Peripheral blood samples were taken at initial diagnosis, before any treatment.

Using RNA transcripts, the TCR beta CDR3 regions were amplified. Second-round multiplex PCR came after a first-round RT-PCR that employed HTBI primers. TCRdb used MiXCR to reprocess the multiplex PCR reads, holding one entry per CDR3 protein. Here the sample spans 30,000 to 50,000 distinct CDR3 sequences, approximately 46% being singletons. V was cut by 4 bases and J by 4 bases, with 16 bases left in between. CDR3 length: 15 residues. From germline, CDR1 is SEHNR and CDR2 FQNEAQ (reference sequence). Notes on the study in general: Blood shared most expanded thyroid clonotypes above 0.001 frequency.

This rearrangement joins TRBV7-9 to TRBJ1-2, with a tentative D call TRBD1 (5 bases). The sequencing sample was made of peripheral blood. This receptor was identified in an adult woman with stable Graves' hyperthyroidism. CDR3 sequence reads: CASSSNSGTSYGYTF. The CDR3 region has the DNA TGTGCCAGCAGCTCCAACTCCGGGACGAGCTATGGCTACACCTTC.